The clone carrying this T cell receptor (beta chain) was seen a single time. The sample belongs to a study of ipilimumab plus nivolumab after autologous stem cell transplantation. The protocol was immunoSEQ multiplex PCR, while the TCRdb copy is restricted to in-frame clones and leaves out a portion. Counted here are about 84,000 clones, around 80% occurring once; the ten biggest clones make up about 2.2%. Germline CDR1 and CDR2: SEHNR and FQNEAQ (reference sequence). Trimming took 5 bases from V and 7 from J; bases not matched to a gene: 10. This CDR3 is built from 16 residues. Specimen: PBMCs, collected in a trial of ipilimumab plus nivolumab as post-transplant consolidation. This sequence originates from a male donor with diffuse large B-cell lymphoma. The chain recombines TRBV7-9 with TRBJ2-2, with 10 bases lining up with TRBD2. The CDR3 loop reads CASSPPGTSVVGELFF. The CDR3 DNA reads TGTGCCAGCAGCCCGCCGGGGACTAGCGTGGTCGGGGAGCTGTTTTTT.